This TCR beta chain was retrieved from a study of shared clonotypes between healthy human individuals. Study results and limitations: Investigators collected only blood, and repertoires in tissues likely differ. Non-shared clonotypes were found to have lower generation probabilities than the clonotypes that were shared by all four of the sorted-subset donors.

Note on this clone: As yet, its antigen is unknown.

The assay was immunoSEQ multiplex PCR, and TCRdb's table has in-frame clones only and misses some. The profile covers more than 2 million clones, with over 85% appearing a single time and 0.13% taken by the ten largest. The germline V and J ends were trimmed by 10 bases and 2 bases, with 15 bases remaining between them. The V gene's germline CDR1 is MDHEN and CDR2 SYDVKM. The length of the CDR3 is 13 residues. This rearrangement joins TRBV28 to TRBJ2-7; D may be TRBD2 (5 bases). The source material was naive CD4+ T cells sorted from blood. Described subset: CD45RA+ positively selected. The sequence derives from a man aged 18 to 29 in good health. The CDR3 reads CATRRAQAYEQYF. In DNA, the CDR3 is TGTGCCACCCGGCGGGCCCAAGCCTACGAGCAGTACTTC.